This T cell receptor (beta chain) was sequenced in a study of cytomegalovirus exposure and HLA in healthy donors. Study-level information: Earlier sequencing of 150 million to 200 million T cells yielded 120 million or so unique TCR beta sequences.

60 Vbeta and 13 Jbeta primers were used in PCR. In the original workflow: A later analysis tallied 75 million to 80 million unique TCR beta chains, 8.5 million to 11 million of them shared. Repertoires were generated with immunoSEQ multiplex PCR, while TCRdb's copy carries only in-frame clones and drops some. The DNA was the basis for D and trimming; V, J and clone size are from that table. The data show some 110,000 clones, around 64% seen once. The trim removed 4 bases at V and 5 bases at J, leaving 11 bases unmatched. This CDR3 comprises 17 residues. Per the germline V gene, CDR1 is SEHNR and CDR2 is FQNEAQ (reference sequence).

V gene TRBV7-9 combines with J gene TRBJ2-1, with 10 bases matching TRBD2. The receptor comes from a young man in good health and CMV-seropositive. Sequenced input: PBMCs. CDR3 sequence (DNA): TGTGCCAGCAGCTCCCGGAGAGCGGGGGGGATAAACAATGAGCAGTTCTTC. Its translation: CASSSRRAGGINNEQFF.